A single count supports the clone carrying this T cell receptor (beta chain). Its specificity is unknown. The data stem from a study of shared clonotypes between healthy human individuals. Study-level findings and limits: Blood was the sole source, and tissue repertoires probably differ.

Germline CDR1 and CDR2: WNHNN and SYGVQD (reference sequence). The length of the CDR3 is 15 residues. The ends were cut back, 0 bases at V and 0 bases at J, with 8 bases in the middle. The protocol was immunoSEQ multiplex PCR, while the TCRdb copy is restricted to in-frame clones and leaves out a portion. This sample has hundreds of thousands of clones, with roughly 96% found just once. Terminally differentiated effector memory CD45RA+ cells were excluded from the naive CD8 cells, which were CD45RO-negative and positively selected for CCR7. Material: naive CD8+ T cells sorted from blood. V gene TRBV10-1 combines with J gene TRBJ1-1; D is ambiguous. This TCR derives from a woman aged 30 to 39 in good health. The CDR3 loop is CASSESNYLNTEAFF. The CDR3, as DNA: TGCGCCAGCAGTGAGTCGAACTACTTGAACACTGAAGCTTTCTTT.